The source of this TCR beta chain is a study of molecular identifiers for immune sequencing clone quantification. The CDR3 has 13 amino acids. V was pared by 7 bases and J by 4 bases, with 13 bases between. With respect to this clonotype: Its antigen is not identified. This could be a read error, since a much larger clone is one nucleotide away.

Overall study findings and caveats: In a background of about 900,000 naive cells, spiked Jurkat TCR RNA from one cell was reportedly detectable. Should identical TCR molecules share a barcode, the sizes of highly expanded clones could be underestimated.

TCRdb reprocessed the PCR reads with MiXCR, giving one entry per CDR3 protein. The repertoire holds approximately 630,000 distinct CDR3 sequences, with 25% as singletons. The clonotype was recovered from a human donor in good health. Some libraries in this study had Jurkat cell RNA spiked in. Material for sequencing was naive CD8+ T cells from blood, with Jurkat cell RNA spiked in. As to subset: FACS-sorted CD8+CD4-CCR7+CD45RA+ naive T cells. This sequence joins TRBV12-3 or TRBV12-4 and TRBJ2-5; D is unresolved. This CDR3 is CASTPQHRETQYF. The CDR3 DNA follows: TGTGCCAGCACCCCCCAGCACCGAGAGACCCAGTACTTC.